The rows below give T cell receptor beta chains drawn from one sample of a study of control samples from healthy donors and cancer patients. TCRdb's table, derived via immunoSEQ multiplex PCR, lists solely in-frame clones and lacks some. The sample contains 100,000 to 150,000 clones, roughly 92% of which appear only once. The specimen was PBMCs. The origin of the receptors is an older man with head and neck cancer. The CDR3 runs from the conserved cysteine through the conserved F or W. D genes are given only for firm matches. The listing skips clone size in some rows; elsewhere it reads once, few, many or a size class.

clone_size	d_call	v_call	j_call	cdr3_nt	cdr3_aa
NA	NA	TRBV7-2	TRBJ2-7	TGTGCCAGCAGCCCTCCCCCGGGATCGTACTTC	CASSPPPGSYF
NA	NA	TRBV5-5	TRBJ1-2	TGTGCCAGCAGCTTGGACAGGGTGCGAAACTATGGCTACACCTTC	CASSLDRVRNYGYTF
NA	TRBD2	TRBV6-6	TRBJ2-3	TGTGCCAGCACCCAGGGAGGGCCGCGCACAGATACGCAGTATTTT	CASTQGGPRTDTQYF
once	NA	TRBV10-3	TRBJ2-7	TGTGCCATCAGTGAGTCGGGGTACTACGAGCAGTACTTC	CAISESGYYEQYF
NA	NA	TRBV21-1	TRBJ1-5	TGTGCCAGCAGCTCCCTGAGACCCTATCACAGGGGCGAGGTGAATCAGCCCCAGCATTTT	CASSSLRPYHRGEVNQPQHF
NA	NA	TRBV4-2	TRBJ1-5	TGTGCCAGCAGCCAAAACAGCAGGGGCAATCAGCCCCAGCATTTT	CASSQNSRGNQPQHF
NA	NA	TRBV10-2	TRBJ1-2	TGCGCCAGCAGTGCGAGGAGCTTATCCACCCCTTATGGCTACACCTTC	CASSARSLSTPYGYTF
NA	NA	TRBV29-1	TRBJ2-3	TGCAGCGTTCGGGGAAGGATGACGGATACGCAGTATTTT	CSVRGRMTDTQYF
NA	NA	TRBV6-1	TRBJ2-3	TGTGCCAGCAGTGACGCGGGACTCCGCACAGATACGCAGTATTTT	CASSDAGLRTDTQYF
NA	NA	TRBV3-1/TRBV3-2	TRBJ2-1	TGTGCCAGCAGCCGGGGGGGCGCCCCGTCCTACAATGAGCAGTTCTTC	CASSRGGAPSYNEQFF
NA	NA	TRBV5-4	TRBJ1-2	TGTGCCAGCAGCACAAGACAGAACGGCTATGGCTACACCTTC	CASSTRQNGYGYTF
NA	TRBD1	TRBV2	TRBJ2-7	TGTGCCAGCAGTTATGACAGGGGAGTCTCCTACGAGCAGTACTTC	CASSYDRGVSYEQYF
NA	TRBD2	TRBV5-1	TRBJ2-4	TGCGCCAGCAGCTTGGGCGGGAGTGGAGACATTCAGTACTTC	CASSLGGSGDIQYF
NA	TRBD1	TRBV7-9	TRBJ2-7	TGTGCCAGCAGCCCCTCCACCGGGACAGGGAGCCACGAGCAGTACTTC	CASSPSTGTGSHEQYF
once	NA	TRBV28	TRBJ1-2	TGTGCCGGCAGTCGCCGTGTGGGGCAAAGGGGGAGGGATGGCTACACCTTC	CAGSRRVGQRGRDGYTF
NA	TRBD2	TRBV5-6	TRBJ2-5	TGTGCCAGCAGCTTGATGGGTTCCGGCGGGAGGCAGTACTTC	CASSLMGSGGRQYF
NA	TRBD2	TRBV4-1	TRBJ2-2	TGCGCCAGCAGCCAAGTAAAACTAGCGGGAAACACCGGGGAGCTGTTTTTT	CASSQVKLAGNTGELFF
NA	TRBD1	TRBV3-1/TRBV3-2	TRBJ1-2	TGTGCCAGCAGCCAAGGGACAGGGGTTTACTATGGCTACACCTTC	CASSQGTGVYYGYTF
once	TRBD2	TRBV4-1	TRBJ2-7	TGCGCCAGCAGCCAAGAAGAGGGGGGGACTAGCGTGGCCTACGAGCAGTACTTC	CASSQEEGGTSVAYEQYF
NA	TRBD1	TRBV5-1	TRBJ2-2	TGCGCCAGCAGCCTCAGGGGGCTGGAGAACACCGGGGAGCTGTTTTTT	CASSLRGLENTGELFF
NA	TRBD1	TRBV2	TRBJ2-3	TGTGCCAGCAGGGCGACAGGGAGACGCACAGATACGCAGTATTTT	CASRATGRRTDTQYF
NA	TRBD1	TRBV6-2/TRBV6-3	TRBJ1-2	TGTGCCAGCAGTAAAACAGGGGGCGATTTCTTCCTAAACTATGGCTACACCTTC	CASSKTGGDFFLNYGYTF
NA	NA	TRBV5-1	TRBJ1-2	TGCGCCAGCAGCTTGGCAGGTCCCGACGGCTACACCTTC	CASSLAGPDGYTF
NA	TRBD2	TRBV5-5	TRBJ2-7	TGTGCCAGCAGCTCATTGACTAGCGGGAGGTACTACGAGCAGTACTTC	CASSSLTSGRYYEQYF
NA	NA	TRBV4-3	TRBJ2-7	TGCGCCAGCAGCCAAGTGGGATACCTAAACGAGCAGTACTTC	CASSQVGYLNEQYF
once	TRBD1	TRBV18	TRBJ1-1	TGTGCCAGCTCAGACAGGGGGAGGAACACTGAAGCTTTCTTT	CASSDRGRNTEAFF
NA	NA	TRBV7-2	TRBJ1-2	TGTGCCAGCAGCTTAGGTACCGGAGCTAACTATGGCTACACCTTC	CASSLGTGANYGYTF
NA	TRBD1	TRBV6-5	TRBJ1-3	TGTGCCAGCAGTTCCCGACAGGGGGTGACTGGAAACACCATATATTTT	CASSSRQGVTGNTIYF
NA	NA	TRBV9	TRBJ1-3	TGTGCCAGCAGCGTAGGGGGGGAACAGAGGCACACCATATATTTT	CASSVGGEQRHTIYF
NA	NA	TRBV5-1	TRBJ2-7	TGCGCCAGCAGCTTGGAGGGGGGACTCTACGAGCAGTACTTC	CASSLEGGLYEQYF
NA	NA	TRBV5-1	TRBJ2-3	TGCGCCAGCAGCTTCGGACAGTACGGGACAGATACGCAGTATTTT	CASSFGQYGTDTQYF
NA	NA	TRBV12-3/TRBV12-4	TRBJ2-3	TGTGCCAGCAAGTTACAGGACACAGATACGCAGTATTTT	CASKLQDTDTQYF
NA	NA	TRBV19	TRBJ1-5	TGTGCCAGTAGGCCTGTTGGGACCAACAATCAGCCCCAGCATTTT	CASRPVGTNNQPQHF
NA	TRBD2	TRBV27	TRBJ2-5	TGTGCCAGCCGACGCGGACTAGCGGGGGGGCATGCGGAGACCCAGTACTTC	CASRRGLAGGHAETQYF
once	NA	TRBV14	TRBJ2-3	TGTGCCAGCAGCCAAGGGGGCAGGGATACGCAGTATTTT	CASSQGGRDTQYF
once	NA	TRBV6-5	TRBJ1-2	TGTGCCAGCAGTTTGGCCGGAAGCTACACCTTC	CASSLAGSYTF
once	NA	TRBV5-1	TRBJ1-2	TGCGCCAGCAGCCCAGGATGGGTGGGCTACACCTTC	CASSPGWVGYTF
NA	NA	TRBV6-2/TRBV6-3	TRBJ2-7	TGTGCCAGCAGTTACGGGGTTCACGAGCAGTACTTC	CASSYGVHEQYF
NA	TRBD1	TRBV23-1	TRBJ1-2	TGCGCCAGCAGTCAGCACAGGGGGACTTATGGCTACACCTTC	CASSQHRGTYGYTF
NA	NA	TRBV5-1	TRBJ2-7	TGCGCCAGCACCGACGGGACCGCCGGCTACGAGCAGTACTTC	CASTDGTAGYEQYF
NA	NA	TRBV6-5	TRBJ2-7	TGTGCCATCGGCCGCGGGCCTACCTACGAGCAGTACTTC	CAIGRGPTYEQYF
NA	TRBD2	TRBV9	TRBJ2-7	TGTGCCAGCAGCGTAGGGGGAGGGACCTACGAGCAGTACTTC	CASSVGGGTYEQYF
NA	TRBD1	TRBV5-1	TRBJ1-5	TGCGCCAGCAGCTTGGCCGGACAGGGGAGTCAGCCCCAGCATTTT	CASSLAGQGSQPQHF
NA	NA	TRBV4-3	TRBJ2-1	TGCGCCAGCAGCCAAGTTCTGACGGGGAGTCCCCACAATGAGCAGTTCTTC	CASSQVLTGSPHNEQFF
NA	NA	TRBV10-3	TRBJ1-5	TGTGCCATCAGTGAGTCTAGGGCAGATAGAGATAGCAATCAGCCCCAGCATTTT	CAISESRADRDSNQPQHF
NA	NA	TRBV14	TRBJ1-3	TGTGCCAGCAGTCGGATGGGGTTATCTGGAAACACCATATATTTT	CASSRMGLSGNTIYF
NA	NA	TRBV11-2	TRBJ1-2	TGTGCCAGCAGCCCACAGGGACGGGTGTACACCTTC	CASSPQGRVYTF
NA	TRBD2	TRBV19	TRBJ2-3	TGTGCCAGTAGTGAGACCGGGACTAGCGGGAGGCTCTCCGATACGCAGTATTTT	CASSETGTSGRLSDTQYF
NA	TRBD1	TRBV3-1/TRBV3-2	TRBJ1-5	TGTGCCAGCAGCGGCGGGACAGGGGGTCAGCCCCAGCATTTT	CASSGGTGGQPQHF
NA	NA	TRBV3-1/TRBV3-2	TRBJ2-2	TGTGCCAGCAAACGGGATTGGGGGTCCGGGGAGCTGTTTTTT	CASKRDWGSGELFF
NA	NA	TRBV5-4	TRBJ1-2	TGTGCCAGCAGCCCAATGGGGGAGAACTATGGCTACACCTTC	CASSPMGENYGYTF
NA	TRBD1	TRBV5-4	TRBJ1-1	TGTGCCAGCAGCTCACCTAGACAGGGAGACACTGAAGCTTTCTTT	CASSSPRQGDTEAFF
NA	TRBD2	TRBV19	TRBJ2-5	TGTGCCAGTAGTATGCGAAGCGGGGGGACCCACCAAGAGACCCAGTACTTC	CASSMRSGGTHQETQYF
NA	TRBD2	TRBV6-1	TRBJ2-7	TGTGCCAGCAGTGATTTGCGGGGGGCTTACGAGCAGTACTTC	CASSDLRGAYEQYF
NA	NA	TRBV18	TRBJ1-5	TGTGCCAGCTCACCACGAGGGGATCAGCCCCAGCATTTT	CASSPRGDQPQHF
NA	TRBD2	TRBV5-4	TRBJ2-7	TGTGCCAGCAGCTTGTCGGCCGGGACTAGCTACTCCGAGCAGTACTTC	CASSLSAGTSYSEQYF
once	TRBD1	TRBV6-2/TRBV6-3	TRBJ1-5	TGTGCCAGCAGTAGAGACAGGGGTGGGGGTCAGCCCCAGCATTTT	CASSRDRGGGQPQHF
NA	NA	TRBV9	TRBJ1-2	TGTGCCAGCAGCGTAGTGGACGGAACCTCCACGAATGGTGGCTACACCTTC	CASSVVDGTSTNGGYTF
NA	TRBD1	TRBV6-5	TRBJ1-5	TGTGCCAGCAGTCAGGGGGCTAAAAGCAATCAGCCCCAGCATTTT	CASSQGAKSNQPQHF